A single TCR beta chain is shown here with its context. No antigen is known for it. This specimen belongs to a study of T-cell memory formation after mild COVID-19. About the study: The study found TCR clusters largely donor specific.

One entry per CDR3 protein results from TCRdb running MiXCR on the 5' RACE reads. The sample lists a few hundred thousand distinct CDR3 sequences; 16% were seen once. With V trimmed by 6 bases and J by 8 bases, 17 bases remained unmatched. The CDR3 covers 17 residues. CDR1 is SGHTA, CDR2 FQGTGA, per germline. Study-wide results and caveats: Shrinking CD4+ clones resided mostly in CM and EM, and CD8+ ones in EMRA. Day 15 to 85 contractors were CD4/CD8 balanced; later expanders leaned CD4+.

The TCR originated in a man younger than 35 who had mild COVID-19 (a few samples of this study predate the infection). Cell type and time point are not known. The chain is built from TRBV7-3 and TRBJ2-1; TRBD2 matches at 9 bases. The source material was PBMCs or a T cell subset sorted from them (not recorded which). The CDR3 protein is CASSQYNIAGDLDEQFF. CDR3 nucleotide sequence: TGTGCCAGCAGTCAGTATAATATAGCGGGGGATCTCGATGAGCAGTTCTTC. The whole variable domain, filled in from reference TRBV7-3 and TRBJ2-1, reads GAGVSQTPSNKVTEKGKYVELRCDPISGHTALYWYRQSLGQGPEFLIYFQGTGAADDSGLPNDRFFAVRPEGSVSTLKIQRTERGDSAVYLCASSQYNIAGDLDEQFFGPGTRLTVL.